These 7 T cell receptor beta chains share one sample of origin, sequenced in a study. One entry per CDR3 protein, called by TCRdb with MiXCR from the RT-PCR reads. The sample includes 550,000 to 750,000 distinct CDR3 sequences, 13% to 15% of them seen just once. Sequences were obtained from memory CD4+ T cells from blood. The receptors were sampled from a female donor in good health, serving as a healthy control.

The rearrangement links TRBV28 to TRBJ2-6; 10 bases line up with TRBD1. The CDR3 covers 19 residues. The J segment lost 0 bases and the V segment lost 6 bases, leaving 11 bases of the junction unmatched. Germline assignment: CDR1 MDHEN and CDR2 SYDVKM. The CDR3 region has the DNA TGTGCCAGCAGACGCCCGGGACAGGGGTGGGGCTCTGGGGCCAACGTCCTGACTTTC. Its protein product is CASRRPGQGWGSGANVLTF.

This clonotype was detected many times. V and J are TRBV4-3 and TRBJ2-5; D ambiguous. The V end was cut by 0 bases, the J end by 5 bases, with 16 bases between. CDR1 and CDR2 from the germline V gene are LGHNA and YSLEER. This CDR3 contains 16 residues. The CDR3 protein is CASSQDSRLGGETQYF. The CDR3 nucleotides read TGCGCCAGCAGCCAAGATAGTCGTCTGGGTGGGGAGACCCAGTACTTC.

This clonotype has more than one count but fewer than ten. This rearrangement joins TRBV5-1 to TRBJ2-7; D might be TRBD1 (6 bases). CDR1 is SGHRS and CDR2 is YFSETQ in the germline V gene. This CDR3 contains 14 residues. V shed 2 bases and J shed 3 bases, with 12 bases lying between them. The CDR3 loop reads CASSLDTGNYEQYF. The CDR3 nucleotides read TGCGCCAGCAGCTTAGATACAGGGAACTACGAGCAGTACTTC. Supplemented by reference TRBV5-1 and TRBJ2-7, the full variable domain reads KAGVTQTPRYLIKTRGQQVTLSCSPISGHRSVSWYQQTPGQGLQFLFEYFSETQRNKGNFPGRFSGRQFSNSRSEMNVSTLELGDSALYLCASSLDTGNYEQYFGPGTRLTVT.

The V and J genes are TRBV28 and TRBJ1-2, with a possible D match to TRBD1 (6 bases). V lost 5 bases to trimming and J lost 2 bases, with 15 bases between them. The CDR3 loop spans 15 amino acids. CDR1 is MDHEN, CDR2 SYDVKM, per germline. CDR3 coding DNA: TGTGCCAGCAGTATCACCGGGACACTCAACTATGGCTACACCTTC. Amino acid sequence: CASSITGTLNYGYTF.

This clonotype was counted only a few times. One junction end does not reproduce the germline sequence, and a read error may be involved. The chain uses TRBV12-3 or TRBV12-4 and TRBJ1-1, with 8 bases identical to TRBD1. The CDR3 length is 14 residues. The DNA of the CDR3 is TGTGCCAGCAGTATCGGACAGGGAACTGCTGAAGCCTTCTTT. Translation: CASSIGQGTAEAFF.

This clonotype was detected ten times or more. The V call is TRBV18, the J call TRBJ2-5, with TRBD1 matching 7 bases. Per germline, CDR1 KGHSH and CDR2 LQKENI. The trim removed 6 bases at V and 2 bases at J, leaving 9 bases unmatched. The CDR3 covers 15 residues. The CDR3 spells CASSPQGQSQETQYF. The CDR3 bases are TGTGCCAGCTCGCCCCAGGGACAGTCACAAGAGACCCAGTACTTC.

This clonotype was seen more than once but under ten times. CDR3: CSAREPQGSYEQYF. CDR3 in DNA: TGCAGTGCTAGAGAGCCACAGGGATCCTACGAGCAGTACTTC. The genes are TRBV20-1 and TRBJ2-7; a possible D gene is TRBD1 (6 bases). The CDR3 spans 14 residues. The germline V and J ends were trimmed by 0 bases and 1 base, with 10 bases remaining between them. The germline V gene has CDR1 DFQATT and CDR2 SNEGSKA (reference sequence).